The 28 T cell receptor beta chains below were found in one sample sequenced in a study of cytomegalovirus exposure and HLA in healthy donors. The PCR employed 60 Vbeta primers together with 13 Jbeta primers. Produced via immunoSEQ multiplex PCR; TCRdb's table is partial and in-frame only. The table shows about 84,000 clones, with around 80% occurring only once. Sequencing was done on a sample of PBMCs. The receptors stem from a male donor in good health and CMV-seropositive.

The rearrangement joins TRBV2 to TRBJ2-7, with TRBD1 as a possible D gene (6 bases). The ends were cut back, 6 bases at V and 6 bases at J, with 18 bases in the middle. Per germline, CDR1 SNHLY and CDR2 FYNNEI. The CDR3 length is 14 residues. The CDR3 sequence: CASRVQTGTIEQYF. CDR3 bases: TGTGCCAGCAGAGTCCAGACAGGTACCATCGAGCAGTACTTC.

CDR3 sequence (DNA): TGTGCCAGCAGCTCATACAGGGGGAACACTGAAGCTTTCTTT. It encodes CASSSYRGNTEAFF. This chain connects TRBV12-1 to TRBJ1-1; TRBD1 reflects the table's D call only, with no check against the DNA. TRBV12-1 is shown as a pseudogene. This CDR3 spans 14 amino acids.

CDR3 protein: CASSGRSGYTDTQYF. In nucleotides, the CDR3 is TGCGCCAGCAGCGGAAGAAGCGGATACACAGATACGCAGTATTTT. The chain recombines TRBV5-1 with TRBJ2-3; possible D gene TRBD2, 5 bases. Germline lookup yields CDR1 SGHRS and CDR2 YFSETQ. The germline V and J ends were trimmed by 4 bases and 2 bases, with 14 bases remaining between them. This CDR3 comprises 15 residues.

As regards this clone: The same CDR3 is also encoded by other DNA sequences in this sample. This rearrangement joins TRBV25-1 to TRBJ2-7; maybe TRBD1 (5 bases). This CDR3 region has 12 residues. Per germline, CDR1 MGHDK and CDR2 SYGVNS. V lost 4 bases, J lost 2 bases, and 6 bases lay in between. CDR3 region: CASSGGPYEQYF. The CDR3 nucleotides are TGTGCCAGCAGTGGGGGCCCCTACGAGCAGTACTTC.

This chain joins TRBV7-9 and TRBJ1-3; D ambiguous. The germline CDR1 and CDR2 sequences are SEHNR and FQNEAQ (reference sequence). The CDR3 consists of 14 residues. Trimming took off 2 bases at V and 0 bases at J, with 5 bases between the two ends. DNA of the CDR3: TGTGCCAGCAGCTTACGAGGCTCTGGAAACACCATATATTTT. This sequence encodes CASSLRGSGNTIYF.

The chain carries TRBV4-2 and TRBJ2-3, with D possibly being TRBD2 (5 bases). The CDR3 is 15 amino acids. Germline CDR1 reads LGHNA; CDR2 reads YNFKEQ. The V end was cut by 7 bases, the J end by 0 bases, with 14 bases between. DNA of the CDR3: TGTGCCAGCAACGTAGCGAGCACTAGCACAGATACGCAGTATTTT. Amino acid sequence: CASNVASTSTDTQYF.

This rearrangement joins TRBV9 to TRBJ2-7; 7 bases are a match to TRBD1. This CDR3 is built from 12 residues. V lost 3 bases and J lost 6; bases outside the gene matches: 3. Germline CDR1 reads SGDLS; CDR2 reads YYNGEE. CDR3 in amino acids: CASSGQGTEQYF. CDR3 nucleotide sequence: TGTGCCAGCAGCGGACAGGGAACCGAGCAGTACTTC.

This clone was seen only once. This chain's CDR3 is CASSLVLLNTEAFF. CDR3 sequence (DNA): TGTGCCAGCAGCTTAGTGCTACTGAACACTGAAGCTTTCTTT. This chain connects TRBV11-2 to TRBJ1-1; D gene ambiguous. This CDR3 spans 14 amino acids. Trimming took off 1 base at V and 0 bases at J, with 6 bases between the two ends. Germline V CDR1 and CDR2: SGHAT, FQNNGV.

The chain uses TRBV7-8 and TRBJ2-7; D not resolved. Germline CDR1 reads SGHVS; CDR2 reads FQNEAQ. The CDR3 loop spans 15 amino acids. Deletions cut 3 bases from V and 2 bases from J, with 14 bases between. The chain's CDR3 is CASSLWSSRTYEQYF. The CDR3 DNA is TGTGCCAGCAGCTTGTGGTCTAGTCGGACCTACGAGCAGTACTTC. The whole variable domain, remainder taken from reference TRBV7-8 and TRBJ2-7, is GAGVSQSPRYKVAKRGQDVALRCDPISGHVSLFWYQQALGQGPEFLTYFQNEAQLDKSGLPSDRFFAERPEGSVSTLKIQRTQQEDSAVYLCASSLWSSRTYEQYFGPGTRLTVT.

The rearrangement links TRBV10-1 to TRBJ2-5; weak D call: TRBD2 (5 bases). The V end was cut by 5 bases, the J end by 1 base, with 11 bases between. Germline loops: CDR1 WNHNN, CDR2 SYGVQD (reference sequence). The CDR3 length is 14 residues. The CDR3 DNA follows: TGCGCCAGCAGTCCGGACTGGTTCCAAGAGACCCAGTACTTC. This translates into CASSPDWFQETQYF.

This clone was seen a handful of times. Here the CDR3 DNA reads TGTGCCAGCAGCTTAACAAAGCGATCGGGACTAGCAAAGGTCAATGAGCAGTTCTTC. Translated, it gives CASSLTKRSGLAKVNEQFF. The chain carries TRBV7-3 and TRBJ2-1; TRBD2 aligns across 9 bases. V dropped 0 bases and J dropped 6; count of bases not matched to a gene: 15. Germline V CDR1 and CDR2: SGHTA, FQGTGA. The CDR3 contains 19 residues. The whole variable domain, filled in from reference TRBV7-3 and TRBJ2-1, reads GAGVSQTPSNKVTEKGKYVELRCDPISGHTALYWYRQSLGQGPEFLIYFQGTGAADDSGLPNDRFFAVRPEGSVSTLKIQRTERGDSAVYLCASSLTKRSGLAKVNEQFFGPGTRLTVL.

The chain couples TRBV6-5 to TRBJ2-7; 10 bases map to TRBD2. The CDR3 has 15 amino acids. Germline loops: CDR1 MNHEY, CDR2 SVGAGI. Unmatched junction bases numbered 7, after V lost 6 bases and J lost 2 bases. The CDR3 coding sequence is TGTGCCAGCAGGACCGGGACTAGCGCTCCCTACGAGCAGTACTTC. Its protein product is CASRTGTSAPYEQYF.

The CDR3 coding sequence is TGTGCCAGCAGCGTAAGCGTCGAGGATACGCAGTATTTT. Its protein is CASSVSVEDTQYF. The chain combines TRBV9 with TRBJ2-3; D is uncertain. The CDR3 length is 13 residues. The germline V and J ends were trimmed by 1 base and 6 bases, with 9 bases remaining between them. Germline CDR1 SGDLS, CDR2 YYNGEE. Together with reference TRBV9 and TRBJ2-3, the CDR3 gives the full variable domain: DSGVTQTPKHLITATGQRVTLRCSPRSGDLSVYWYQQSLDQGLQFLIQYYNGEERAKGNILERFSAQQFPDLHSELNLSSLELGDSALYFCASSVSVEDTQYFGPGTRLTVL.

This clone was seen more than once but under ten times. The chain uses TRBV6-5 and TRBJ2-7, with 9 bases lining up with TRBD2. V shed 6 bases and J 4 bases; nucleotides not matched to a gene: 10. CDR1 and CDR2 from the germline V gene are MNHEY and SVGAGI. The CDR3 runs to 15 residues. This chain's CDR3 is CASSFSGSLDYEQYF. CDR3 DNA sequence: TGTGCCAGCAGCTTTAGCGGGAGCTTGGATTACGAGCAGTACTTC.

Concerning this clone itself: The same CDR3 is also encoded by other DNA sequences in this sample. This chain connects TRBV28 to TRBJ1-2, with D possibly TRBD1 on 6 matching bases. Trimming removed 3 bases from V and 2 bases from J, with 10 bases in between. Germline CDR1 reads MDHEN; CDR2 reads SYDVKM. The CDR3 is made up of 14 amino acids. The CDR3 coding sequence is TGTGCCAGCAGTTTTACAGGGTCCAACTATGGCTACACCTTC. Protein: CASSFTGSNYGYTF.

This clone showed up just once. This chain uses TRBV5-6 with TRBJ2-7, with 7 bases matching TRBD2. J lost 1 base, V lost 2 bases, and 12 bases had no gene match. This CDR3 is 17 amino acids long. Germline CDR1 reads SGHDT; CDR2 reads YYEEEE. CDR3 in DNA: TGTGCCAGCAGCTTAGGTCCCCACTTGGGGGGGTCCTACGAGCAGTACTTC. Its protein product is CASSLGPHLGGSYEQYF.

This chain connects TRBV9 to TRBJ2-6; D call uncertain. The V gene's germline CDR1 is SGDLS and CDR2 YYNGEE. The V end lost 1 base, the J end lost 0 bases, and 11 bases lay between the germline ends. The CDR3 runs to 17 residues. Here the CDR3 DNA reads TGTGCCAGCAGCGTATGGGCGCGAAGCTCTGGGGCCAACGTCCTGACTTTC. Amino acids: CASSVWARSSGANVLTF.

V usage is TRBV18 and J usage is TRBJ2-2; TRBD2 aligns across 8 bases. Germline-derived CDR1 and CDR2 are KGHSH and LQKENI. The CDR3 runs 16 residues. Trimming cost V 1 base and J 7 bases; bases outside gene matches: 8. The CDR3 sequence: CASSPQSGSRVGELFF. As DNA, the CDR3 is TGTGCCAGCTCACCACAGAGCGGGAGTCGGGTCGGGGAGCTGTTTTTT.

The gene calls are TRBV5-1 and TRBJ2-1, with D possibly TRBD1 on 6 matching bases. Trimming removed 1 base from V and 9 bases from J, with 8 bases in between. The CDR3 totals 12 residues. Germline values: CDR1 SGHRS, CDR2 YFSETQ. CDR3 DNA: TGCGCCAGCAGCTTGAGGGGGACTGAGCAGTTCTTC. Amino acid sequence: CASSLRGTEQFF.

CDR3 bases: TGTGCCAGCAGCCTAGGACAGGGTAGCACAGATACGCAGTATTTT. Translating gives CASSLGQGSTDTQYF. The chain uses TRBV7-3 and TRBJ2-3; 8 bases line up with TRBD1. Unmatched junction bases numbered 4, after V lost 5 bases and J lost 0 bases. The germline V gene encodes CDR1 SGHTA and CDR2 FQGTGA. The CDR3 covers 15 residues.

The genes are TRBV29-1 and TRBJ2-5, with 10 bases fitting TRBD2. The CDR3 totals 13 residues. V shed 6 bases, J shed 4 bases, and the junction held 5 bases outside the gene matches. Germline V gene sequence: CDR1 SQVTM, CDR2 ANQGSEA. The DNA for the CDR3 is TGCAGCGTAACAATAGCGGGGGGAGAGACCCAGTACTTC. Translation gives CSVTIAGGETQYF.

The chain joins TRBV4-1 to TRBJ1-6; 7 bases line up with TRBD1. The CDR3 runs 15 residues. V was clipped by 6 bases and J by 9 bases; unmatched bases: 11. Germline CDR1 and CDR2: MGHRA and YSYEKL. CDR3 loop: CASREWGQPRSPLHF. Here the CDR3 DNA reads TGCGCCAGCAGAGAATGGGGACAGCCGCGTTCACCCCTCCACTTT.

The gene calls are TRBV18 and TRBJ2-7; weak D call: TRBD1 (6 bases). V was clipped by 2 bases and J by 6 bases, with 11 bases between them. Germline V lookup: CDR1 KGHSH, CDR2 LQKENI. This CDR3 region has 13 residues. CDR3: CASSPVTGTEQYF. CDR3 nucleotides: TGTGCCAGCTCACCAGTCACAGGGACCGAGCAGTACTTC.

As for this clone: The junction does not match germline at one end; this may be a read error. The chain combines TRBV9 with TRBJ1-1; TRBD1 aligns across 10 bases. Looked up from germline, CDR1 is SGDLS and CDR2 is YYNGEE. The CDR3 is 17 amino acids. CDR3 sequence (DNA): TGTGTCAGCAGCGTAGACCACGGACAGGGGGTTAGGACTGAAGCTTTCTTT. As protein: CVSSVDHGQGVRTEAFF.

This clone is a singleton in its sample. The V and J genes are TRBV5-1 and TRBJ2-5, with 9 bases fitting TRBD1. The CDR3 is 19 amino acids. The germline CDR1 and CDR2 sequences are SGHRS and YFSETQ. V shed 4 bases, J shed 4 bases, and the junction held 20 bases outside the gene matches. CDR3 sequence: CASSKGQGRARVSPETQYF. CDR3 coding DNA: TGCGCCAGCAGCAAGGGACAGGGTAGGGCCCGGGTCTCTCCAGAGACCCAGTACTTC.

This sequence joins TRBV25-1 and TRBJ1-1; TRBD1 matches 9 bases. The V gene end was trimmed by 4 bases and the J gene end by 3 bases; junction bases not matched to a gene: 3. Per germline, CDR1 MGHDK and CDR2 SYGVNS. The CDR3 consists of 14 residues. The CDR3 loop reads CASSGRTGDTEAFF. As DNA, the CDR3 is TGTGCCAGCAGTGGCAGGACAGGGGACACTGAAGCTTTCTTT.

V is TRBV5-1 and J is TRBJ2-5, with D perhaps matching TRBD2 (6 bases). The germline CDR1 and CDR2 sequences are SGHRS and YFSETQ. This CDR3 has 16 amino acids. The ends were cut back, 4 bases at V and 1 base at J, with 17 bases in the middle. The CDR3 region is CASSIDPGLSQETQYF. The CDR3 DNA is TGCGCCAGCAGCATAGATCCGGGACTTTCCCAAGAGACCCAGTACTTC. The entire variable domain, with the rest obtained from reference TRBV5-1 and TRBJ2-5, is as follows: KAGVTQTPRYLIKTRGQQVTLSCSPISGHRSVSWYQQTPGQGLQFLFEYFSETQRNKGNFPGRFSGRQFSNSRSEMNVSTLELGDSALYLCASSIDPGLSQETQYFGPGTRLLVL.

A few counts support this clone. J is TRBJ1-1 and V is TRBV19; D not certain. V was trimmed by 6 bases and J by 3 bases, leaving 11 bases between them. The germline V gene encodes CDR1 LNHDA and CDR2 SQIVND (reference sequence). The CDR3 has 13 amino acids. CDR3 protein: CASRTKYDTEAFF. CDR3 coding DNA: TGTGCCAGTAGAACTAAGTATGACACTGAAGCTTTCTTT.